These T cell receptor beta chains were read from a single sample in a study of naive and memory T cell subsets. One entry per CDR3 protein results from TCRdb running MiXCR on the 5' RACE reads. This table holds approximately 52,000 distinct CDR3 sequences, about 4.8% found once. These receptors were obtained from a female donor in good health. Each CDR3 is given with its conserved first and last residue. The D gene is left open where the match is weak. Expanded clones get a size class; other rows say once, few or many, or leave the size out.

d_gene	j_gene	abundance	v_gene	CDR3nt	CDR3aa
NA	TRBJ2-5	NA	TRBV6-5	TGTGCCAGCAGTGGAACAGGGCCCCCAGAGACCCAGTACTTC	CASSGTGPPETQYF
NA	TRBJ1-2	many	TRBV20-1	TGCAGTGCTAGAGATCTTACCCGAGACTATGGCTACACCTTC	CSARDLTRDYGYTF
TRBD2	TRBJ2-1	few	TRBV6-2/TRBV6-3	TGTGCCAGCAGCTCCGGACTAGCGGGAGTCTATGAGCAGTTCTTC	CASSSGLAGVYEQFF
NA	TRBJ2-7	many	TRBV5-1	TGCGCCAGCAGCTTGGAGGGCTACGAGCAGTACTTC	CASSLEGYEQYF
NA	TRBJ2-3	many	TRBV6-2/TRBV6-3	TGTGCCAGCAGTTACGGCGGCACGCAGTATTTT	CASSYGGTQYF
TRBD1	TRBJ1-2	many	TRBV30	TGTGCCTGGAGTGACCTCCGACAGGGAAGCTATGGCTACACCTTC	CAWSDLRQGSYGYTF
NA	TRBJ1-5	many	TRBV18	TGTGCCAGCTCACCGGAAGGAAGAGGGTTGTCGCATCAGCCCCAGCATTTT	CASSPEGRGLSHQPQHF
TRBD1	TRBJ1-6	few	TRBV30	TGTGCCTGGACTCGACAGGGTCGTTCACCCCTCCACTTT	CAWTRQGRSPLHF
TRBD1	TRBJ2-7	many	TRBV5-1	TGCGCCAGCAGACACCGGGACAGGGTTCGGGAGCAGTACTTC	CASRHRDRVREQYF
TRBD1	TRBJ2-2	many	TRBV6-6	TGTGCCAGCAGTTACTCAACCGGGACAGGAAGCACCGGGGAGCTGTTTTTT	CASSYSTGTGSTGELFF
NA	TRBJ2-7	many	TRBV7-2	TGTGCCAGCAGCCTGATGGGGGACCCGCTTACCTACGAGCAGTACTTC	CASSLMGDPLTYEQYF
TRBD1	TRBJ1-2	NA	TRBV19	TGTGCCAGTAGTATTGGGGGGACAGGCGACTATGGCTACACCTTC	CASSIGGTGDYGYTF
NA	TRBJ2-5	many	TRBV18	TGTGCCAGCTCCCCCCCGGGACTAGAGACCCAGTACTTC	CASSPPGLETQYF
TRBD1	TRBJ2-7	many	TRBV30	TGTGCCTCAGCCGACAGGGGATCCTACGAGCAGTACTTC	CASADRGSYEQYF
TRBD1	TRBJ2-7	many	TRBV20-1	TGCAGTGCTCGACAGGGGGCGGGCTACGAGCAGTACTTC	CSARQGAGYEQYF
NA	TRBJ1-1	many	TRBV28	TGTGCCAGCAGTCCTCCGGGACGGATGAACACTGAAGCTTTCTTT	CASSPPGRMNTEAFF
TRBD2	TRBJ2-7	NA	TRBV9	TGTGTCAGCAGCGTAGGAGCGGGAAAAGCCTACGAGCAGTACTTC	CVSSVGAGKAYEQYF
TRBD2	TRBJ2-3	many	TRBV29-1	TGCAGCGGGACCAGTAGCGGGAAGGCAGATACGCAGTATTTT	CSGTSSGKADTQYF
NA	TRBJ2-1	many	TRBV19	TGTGCCAGTAGTACGACCCTAGTCGGACATGAGCAGTTCTTC	CASSTTLVGHEQFF
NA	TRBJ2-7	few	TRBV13	TGTGCCAGCTCGGTCGGCAGGGGAGGGGAGCAGTACTTC	CASSVGRGGEQYF
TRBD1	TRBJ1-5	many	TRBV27	TGTGCCAGCAGTTTTGGCAGGGGGGGTTCCACGGTTCAGCCCCAGCATTTT	CASSFGRGGSTVQPQHF
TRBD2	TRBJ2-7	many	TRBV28	TGTGCCAGCAGGGACCCTAGCGGGGAAGTGAAGCAGTACTTC	CASRDPSGEVKQYF
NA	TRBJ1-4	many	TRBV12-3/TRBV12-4	TGTGCCAGCAGTTTATCGGGTGCAAAGGGTGAAAAACTGTTTTTT	CASSLSGAKGEKLFF
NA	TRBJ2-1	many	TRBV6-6	TGTGCCAGCAGTTACAGGAGGGCCGGGAATGAGCAGTTCTTC	CASSYRRAGNEQFF
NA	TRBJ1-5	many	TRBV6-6	TGTGCCAGCAGTTACTTGGGGAATCAGCCCCAGCATTTT	CASSYLGNQPQHF
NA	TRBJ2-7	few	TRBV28	TGTGCCAGCAGTTTCTCGGAACTTTACGAGCAGTACTTC	CASSFSELYEQYF
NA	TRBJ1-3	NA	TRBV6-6	TGTGCCAGCAGTTATTTTGACAGCCGCTCTGGAAACACCATATATTTT	CASSYFDSRSGNTIYF
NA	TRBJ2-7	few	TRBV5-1	TGCGCCAGCAGCTTCGGACTGGGGCAACGCGAGCAGTACTTC	CASSFGLGQREQYF
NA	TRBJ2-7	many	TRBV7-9	TGTGCCGTTACGAAACAGGATCGTGAGCAGTACTTC	CAVTKQDREQYF
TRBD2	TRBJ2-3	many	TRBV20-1	TGCAGTGCTAGAGATCCCCGACTAGCGGGACTCACAGATACGCAGTATTTT	CSARDPRLAGLTDTQYF
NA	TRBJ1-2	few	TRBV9	TGTGCCAGCAGCGCCCAAACCTATGGCGACACCTTC	CASSAQTYGDTF
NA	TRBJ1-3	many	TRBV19	TGTGCCAGTAGTCTCCTCGGGGTGGGGACTGGAAACACCATATATTTT	CASSLLGVGTGNTIYF
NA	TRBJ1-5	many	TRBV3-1	TGTGCCAGCAGCCAGGGGGAAAATCAGCCCCAGCATTTT	CASSQGENQPQHF
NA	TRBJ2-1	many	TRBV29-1	TGCAGCGTTGAAGGGGCCACAGGATATGAGCAGTTCTTC	CSVEGATGYEQFF
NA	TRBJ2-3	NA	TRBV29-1	TGCAGCGTTGATGATGGCACAGATACGCAGTATTTT	CSVDDGTDTQYF
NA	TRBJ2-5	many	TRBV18	TGTGCCAGCTCACCAACGCAGCAAGAGACCCAGTACTTC	CASSPTQQETQYF
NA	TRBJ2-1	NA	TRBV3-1	TGTGCCAGCAGCTCAGGGACAAGTAACAATGAGCAGTTCTTC	CASSSGTSNNEQFF
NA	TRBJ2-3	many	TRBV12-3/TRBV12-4	TGTGCCAGCAGTTTACGGTCGGTAAGGTCAGATACGCAGTATTTT	CASSLRSVRSDTQYF
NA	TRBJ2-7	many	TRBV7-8	TGTGCCAGCAGCTTAGGGGGAGAGGCTAACTACGAGCAGTACTTC	CASSLGGEANYEQYF
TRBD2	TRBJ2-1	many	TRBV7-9	TGTGCCAGCAGCTTAGTAGAGTTAGCGGGCAATGAGCAGTTCTTC	CASSLVELAGNEQFF
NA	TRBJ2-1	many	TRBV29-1	TGCAGCGTTGATTCGCCGCGGCAGGGAGGTGAGCAGTTCTTC	CSVDSPRQGGEQFF
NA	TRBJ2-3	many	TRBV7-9	TGTGCCAGCAGCCACTTACCGGGGGCGAGCACAGATACGCAGTATTTT	CASSHLPGASTDTQYF
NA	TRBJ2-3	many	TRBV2	TGTGCCAGCAGTGAAGGTAGCTGGTCGCAGTATTTT	CASSEGSWSQYF
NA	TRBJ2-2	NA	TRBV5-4	TGTGCCAGCAGCTTCGAAGAGAGGTACACCGGGGAGCTGTTTTTT	CASSFEERYTGELFF
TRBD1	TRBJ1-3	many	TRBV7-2	TGTGCCAGCAGCGGACAGGGTTCTGGAAACACCATATATTTT	CASSGQGSGNTIYF
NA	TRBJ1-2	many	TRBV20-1	TGCAGTGCTAGAGATCCCTTCGGGAGCACTAACTATGGCTACACCTTC	CSARDPFGSTNYGYTF